This TCR beta chain derives from a study of shared clonotypes between healthy human individuals (TCRdb year 2020). For context, the study as a whole: A couple of women and three men aged 18 to 49 years were included in the cohort. Per donor, three plates each were used for CD4 naive and CD4 memory, two for CD8 naive, and one for CD8 memory. Between about 0.85 and 9.5 billion PBMCs per donor were obtained by leukapheresis. Libraries were prepared and TCR repertoires were sequenced by different laboratories using diverse techniques, in order to increase sequencing depth and limit assay-specific biases. To estimate repertoire size and how much clonotypes are shared between individuals, the study performed deep sequencing of blood TCR repertoires from about 5 healthy adults.

TCR CDR3 regions were amplified from genomic DNA by multiplex PCR using the deep immunoSEQ assay. Genomic DNA extracted from each cell subset was distributed evenly over all wells of several immunoSEQ 96-well plates, and each plate served as one replicate. For sorted subsets, each replicate PCR was loaded with about 200 ng genomic DNA, equivalent to 30,000 to 35,000 T cell genomes. Purified libraries were measured with a Qubit 3.0 fluorometer, size-checked on a Bioanalyzer 2100, and measured again with the KAPA Library Quantification kit. Each immunoSEQ 96-well plate was sequenced on its own single-read 150-cycle Illumina NextSeq 550 flow cell. Per the original workflow: Because the immunoSEQ output included only junctional sequences and no quality scores, the filtering could not be the same as the filtering used for full-length reads. Sequences were annotated with PyIR, a Python wrapper for IgBLAST v1.9, and V/J genes and CDR3 were assigned using IMGT germline references. Any read was removed if the V/J assignment was weak (E-value above 1e-6), the CDR3 was missing, or the read contained stop codons, out-of-frame junctions, or ambiguous translated residues. V3J clonotypes were defined as sequences sharing the same inferred V gene, J gene, and CDR3 amino acid sequence. The percentage overlap between two repertoires was calculated by dividing the number of shared unique clonotypes by the size of the smaller repertoire. Richness of each repertoire was evaluated using RTK rarefaction, the Chao1 estimator, and Recon v2.1 estimates of unobserved clonotypes. For all TCRbeta clonotypes obtained by the gDNA method from four donors, generation probabilities were computed with OLGA. TCRdb took this table from immuneACCESS and kept in-frame rearrangements with V and J called. Such tables lack part of the clones; where checked against another copy, unresolved V genes explain under half of the gap, and the rest is unexplained. The DNA gave D and trimming, while V, J and clone size come from that table. Across this sample there are some 2.1 million clones, with 90% to 95% seen only once. Together, the top ten hold around 0.13% of the sample.

The donors were healthy, HIV-negative adults who had no recently reported acute infections or vaccinations. All donors were Caucasian adults living in Nashville, Tennessee, USA. Magnetic negative selection was used to enrich CD4+ T cells, after which naive cells were positively selected on CD45RA and the negative fraction became the memory subset. Blood was obtained by leukapheresis, after which PBMCs were separated by Ficoll-Histopaque density gradient centrifugation and cryopreserved in liquid nitrogen vapor phase. Analytical flow cytometry was used to check the purity and quantity of each magnetically sorted T cell population. Genomic DNA was isolated from every sorted fraction and measured by UV absorbance on a Nanodrop 2000c. V and J are trimmed by 4 bases and 9 bases, and the gene matches miss 11 bases of the junction. The CDR3, from cysteine to phenylalanine, totals 16 residues. Only the CDR3 region is kept as DNA, spanning 48 bases read in frame from base 1. Reading the germline V gene gives CDR1 SGHDT and CDR2 YYEEEE.

The investigation overall reported the following: Because the study included only a small number of donors, the genetic and exposure-history diversity represented was limited. Pairwise subsampling led to the expectation that sequencing depth would affect the degree of clonotype sharing among donors. About 5% of naive CD4, 3.5% of naive CD8, approximately 2% of memory CD4, and about 0.4% of memory CD8 clonotypes were shared across several donors. Naive subsets generally had larger estimated clonotype richness than memory subsets did. Sampling was restricted to blood, and TCR repertoires in tissue are likely to differ from TCR repertoires in blood. Even with the large sequencing depth, rarefaction of the sorted-subset datasets indicated that sequencing was incomplete. Compared with non-shared clonotypes, the clonotypes found in all four sorted-subset donors had higher generation probabilities.

Comment on this clone: This clone's antigen is unknown. It has no much larger one-base neighbor in the sample; base qualities were not kept.

Rearrangement joined TRBV5-6 to TRBJ1-6, and 9 junction bases match TRBD1. The receptor's source is a man younger than 35 in good health. Material: naive CD4+ T cells sorted from blood. Read against the paper, the sample's cell subset or site label means: CD45RA+ positively selected. The bases read TGTGCCAGCAGCGGGGCTACGGACAGGGGTTCTTCACCCCTCCACTTT. The translation is CASSGATDRGSSPLHF.